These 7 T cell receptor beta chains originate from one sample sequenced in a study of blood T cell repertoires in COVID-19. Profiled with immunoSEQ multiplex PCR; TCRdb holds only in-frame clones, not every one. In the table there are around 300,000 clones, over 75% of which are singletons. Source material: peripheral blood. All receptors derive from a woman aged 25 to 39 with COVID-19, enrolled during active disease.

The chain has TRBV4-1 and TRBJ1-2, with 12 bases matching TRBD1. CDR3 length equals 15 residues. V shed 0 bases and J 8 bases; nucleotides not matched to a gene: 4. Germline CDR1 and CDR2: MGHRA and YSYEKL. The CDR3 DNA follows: TGCGCCAGCAGCCAAGAGGGACAGGGGGCGCGAGGCTACACCTTC. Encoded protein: CASSQEGQGARGYTF.

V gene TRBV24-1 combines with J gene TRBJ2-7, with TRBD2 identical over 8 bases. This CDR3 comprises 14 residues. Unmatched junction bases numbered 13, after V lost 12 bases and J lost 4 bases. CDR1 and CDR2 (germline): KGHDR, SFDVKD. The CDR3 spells CASATREAPYEQYF. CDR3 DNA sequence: TGTGCCTCGGCAACGCGGGAGGCACCATACGAGCAGTACTTC.

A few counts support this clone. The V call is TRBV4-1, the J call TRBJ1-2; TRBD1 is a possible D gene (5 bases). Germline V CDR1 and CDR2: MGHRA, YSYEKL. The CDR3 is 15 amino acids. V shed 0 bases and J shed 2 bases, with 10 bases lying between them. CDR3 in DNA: TGCGCCAGCAGCCAAGAACCGACAGAGAACTATGGCTACACCTTC. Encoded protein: CASSQEPTENYGYTF.

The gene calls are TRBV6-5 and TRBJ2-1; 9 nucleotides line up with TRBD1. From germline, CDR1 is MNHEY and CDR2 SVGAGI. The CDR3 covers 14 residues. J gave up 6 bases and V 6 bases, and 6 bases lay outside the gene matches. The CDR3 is CASSRDRDINEQFF. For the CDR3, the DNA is TGTGCCAGCAGCCGGGACAGGGATATCAATGAGCAGTTCTTC.

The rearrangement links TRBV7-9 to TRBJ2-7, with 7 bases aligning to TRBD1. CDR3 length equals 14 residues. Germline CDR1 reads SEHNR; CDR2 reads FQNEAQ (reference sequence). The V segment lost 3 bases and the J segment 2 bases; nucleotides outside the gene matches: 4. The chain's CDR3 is CASSFQGQTYEQYF. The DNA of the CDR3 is TGTGCCAGCAGCTTCCAGGGACAGACCTACGAGCAGTACTTC.

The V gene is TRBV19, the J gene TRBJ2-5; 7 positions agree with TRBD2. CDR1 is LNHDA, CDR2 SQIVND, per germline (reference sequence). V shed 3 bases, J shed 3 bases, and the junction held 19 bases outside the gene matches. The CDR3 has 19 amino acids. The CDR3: CASSMWVDVVPSGKETQYF. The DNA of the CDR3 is TGTGCCAGTAGTATGTGGGTCGATGTGGTTCCCAGCGGGAAAGAGACCCAGTACTTC.

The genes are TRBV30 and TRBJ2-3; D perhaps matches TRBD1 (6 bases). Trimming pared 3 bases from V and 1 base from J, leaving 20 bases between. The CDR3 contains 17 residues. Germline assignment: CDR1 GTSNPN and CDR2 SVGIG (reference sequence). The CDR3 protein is CAWSRTVTHWGTDTQYF. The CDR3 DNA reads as TGTGCCTGGAGCCGGACAGTCACCCATTGGGGCACAGATACGCAGTATTTT.